One T cell receptor beta chain is described in this entry. The antigen is not known. This sample stems from a study of shared clonotypes between healthy human individuals. On the study more broadly: The study used three CD4 naive, three CD4 memory, two CD8 naive and one CD8 memory plate per donor. General study points: Despite large depth, rarefaction showed incomplete sorted-subset sequencing. Roughly 5% was the fraction of naive CD4 clonotypes found shared across four donors.

Germline values: CDR1 LNHDA, CDR2 SQIVND (reference sequence). This CDR3 region has 15 residues. V dropped 7 bases and J dropped 2; count of bases not matched to a gene: 8. The assay ran at deep level. The data were produced by immunoSEQ multiplex PCR, yet TCRdb's version contains in-frame clones alone and is incomplete. The table lists about 2.3 million clones, 85% to 95% of them singletons, with 0.39% in the top ten. This chain joins TRBV19 and TRBJ1-3, with 7 bases lining up with TRBD1. The TCR comes from a man aged 18 to 30 in good health. Some clones in this sample may be carry-over from other donors' samples. What was sequenced was naive CD4+ T cells from PBMCs. Subset denoted: CD45RA+ positively selected. Written as DNA, the CDR3 is TGTGCCAGTACGGACTCCGGACAGGCTGGAAACACCATATATTTT. It codes for CASTDSGQAGNTIYF.